The next 11 T cell receptor beta chains were all read from a single sample in a study of blood T cell repertoires in COVID-19. Clones were read by immunoSEQ multiplex PCR, and TCRdb kept only the in-frame ones, dropping some. The sample consists of roughly 280,000 clones, about 87% of them appearing once. Material for sequencing was PBMCs or T cells enriched from blood (not recorded which). The receptors here all came from a woman aged 45-59 years who had recovered from COVID-19.

This clone appeared once. The V and J genes are TRBV28 and TRBJ2-3; TRBD2 is a possible D gene (6 bases). This CDR3 spans 14 amino acids. V was pared by 3 bases and J by 9 bases, with 16 bases between. Per the germline V gene, CDR1 is MDHEN and CDR2 is SYDVKM. This CDR3 reads CASSFRSGGGTQYF. In nucleotides, the CDR3 is TGTGCCAGCAGTTTTCGTTCCGGGGGAGGAACGCAGTATTTT.

The chain couples TRBV3-1 (or the pseudogene TRBV3-2) to TRBJ2-3; 7 nucleotides align to TRBD1. With 4 bases clipped from V and 4 bases from J, the junction kept 11 bases outside the gene matches. The CDR3 runs 16 residues. Germline values: CDR1 LGHDT, CDR2 YNNKEL (reference sequence). The CDR3 DNA reads as TGTGCCAGCAGCCTAACCCGACAGGGCCTAGCAGATACGCAGTATTTT. Translated: CASSLTRQGLADTQYF.

The chain recombines TRBV28 with TRBJ2-7, with D tentatively TRBD2 (5 bases). Germline loops: CDR1 MDHEN, CDR2 SYDVKM. The CDR3 spans 13 residues. Trimming removed 5 bases at V and 3 bases at J, with 11 bases between. The CDR3 protein is CASSPPGNYEQYF. The CDR3 DNA is TGTGCCAGCAGTCCCCCGGGGAACTACGAGCAGTACTTC.

In DNA, the CDR3 is TGTGCCAGTAAGGGACAGGGTCGGTCACCCCTCCACTTT. It codes for CASKGQGRSPLHF. The chain has TRBV19 and TRBJ1-6, with TRBD1 identical over 9 bases. The length of the CDR3 is 13 residues. J was trimmed by 10 bases and V by 7 bases; bases with no gene match: 5. The V gene's germline CDR1 is LNHDA and CDR2 SQIVND (reference sequence).

The V gene is TRBV11-2, the J gene TRBJ2-2; weak D call: TRBD2 (5 bases). Germline V lookup: CDR1 SGHAT, CDR2 FQNNGV. V was trimmed by 4 bases and J by 4 bases, leaving 16 bases between them. This CDR3 is 16 amino acids long. As DNA, the CDR3 is TGTGCCAGCAGCTCATACTTCGGGGAGTCCACCGGGGAGCTGTTTTTT. Its translation is CASSSYFGESTGELFF.

This clone was picked up one time. This CDR3 reads CASRPTGEESEQYF. In DNA form, the CDR3 reads TGTGCCAGCAGACCCACAGGGGAAGAGAGCGAGCAGTACTTC. J is TRBJ2-7 and V is TRBV28; 7 bases are a match to TRBD1. CDR1 MDHEN and CDR2 SYDVKM come from the germline V gene. J lost 6 bases, V lost 6 bases, and 11 bases had no gene match. CDR3 length: 14 residues.

In DNA, the CDR3 is TGTGCCAGCAGTTTAGACGCGTATGGCTACACCTTC. Encoded protein: CASSLDAYGYTF. V is TRBV12-3 or TRBV12-4 and J is TRBJ1-2; no clear D gene. CDR3 length: 12 residues. V lost 1 base, J lost 5 bases, and 5 bases lay in between.

CDR3 protein: CASSSRDRPCEQYF. Here the CDR3 DNA reads TGTGCCAGCTCATCCCGGGACAGGCCTTGCGAGCAGTACTTC. The chain is built from TRBV18 and TRBJ2-7; 8 positions match TRBD1. The CDR3 is made up of 14 amino acids. V trimming: 5 bases; J trimming: 6 bases; junction bases outside the gene matches: 9. From germline, CDR1 is KGHSH and CDR2 LQKENI.

The V and J genes are TRBV21-1 and TRBJ1-2; whether TRBD1, the table's D call, matches the DNA was not checked. TRBV21-1 is listed as a pseudogene. This CDR3 is built from 16 residues. The CDR3 loop is CASSPRGQAMNYGYTF. DNA of the CDR3: TGTGCCAGCAGCCCCCGGGGACAGGCGATGAACTATGGCTACACCTTC.

The chain has TRBV18 and TRBJ2-3, with 12 bases matching TRBD2. The CDR3 covers 16 residues. The ends lost 1 base at V and 3 bases at J; junction bases unmatched: 2. Germline V gene sequence: CDR1 KGHSH, CDR2 LQKENI. Here the CDR3 DNA reads TGTGCCAGCTCACCACAACTAGCGGGAGGAACAGATACGCAGTATTTT. This sequence encodes CASSPQLAGGTDTQYF.

This clone has a handful of counts. The chain is built from TRBV18 and TRBJ1-4, with D hard to call. The CDR3 covers 16 residues. Germline lookup yields CDR1 KGHSH and CDR2 LQKENI. V lost 3 bases and J 1 base, leaving 12 bases between the germline ends. For the CDR3, the DNA is TGTGCCAGCTCACCTCGGCAGGATGAAACTAATGAAAAACTGTTTTTT. This gives the protein CASSPRQDETNEKLFF.